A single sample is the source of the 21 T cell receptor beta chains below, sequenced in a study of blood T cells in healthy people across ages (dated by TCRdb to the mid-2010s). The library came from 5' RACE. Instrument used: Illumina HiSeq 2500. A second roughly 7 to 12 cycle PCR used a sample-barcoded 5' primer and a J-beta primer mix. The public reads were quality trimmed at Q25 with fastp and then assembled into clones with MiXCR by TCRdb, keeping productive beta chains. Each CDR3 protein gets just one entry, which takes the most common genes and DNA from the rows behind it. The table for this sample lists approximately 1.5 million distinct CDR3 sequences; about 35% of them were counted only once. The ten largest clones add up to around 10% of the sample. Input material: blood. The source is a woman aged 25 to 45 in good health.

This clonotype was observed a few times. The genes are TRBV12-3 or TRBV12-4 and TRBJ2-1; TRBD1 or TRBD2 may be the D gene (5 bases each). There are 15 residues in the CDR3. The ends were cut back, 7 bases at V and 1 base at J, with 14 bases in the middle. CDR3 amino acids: CASTLGRLSYNEQFF. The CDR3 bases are TGTGCCAGCACCCTGGGACGGTTGTCCTACAATGAGCAGTTCTTC.

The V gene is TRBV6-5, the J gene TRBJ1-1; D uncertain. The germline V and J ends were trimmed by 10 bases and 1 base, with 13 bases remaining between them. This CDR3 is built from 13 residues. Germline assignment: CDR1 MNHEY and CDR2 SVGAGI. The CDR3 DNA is TGTGCCACGGGCGGGTCGCCGAACACTGAAGCTTTCTTT. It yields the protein CATGGSPNTEAFF.

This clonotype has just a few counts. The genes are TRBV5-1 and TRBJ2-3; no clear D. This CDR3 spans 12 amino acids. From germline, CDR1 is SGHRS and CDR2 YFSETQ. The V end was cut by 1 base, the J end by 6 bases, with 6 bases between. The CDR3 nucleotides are TGCGCCAGCAGCTTGAGGTACGATACGCAGTATTTT. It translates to CASSLRYDTQYF.

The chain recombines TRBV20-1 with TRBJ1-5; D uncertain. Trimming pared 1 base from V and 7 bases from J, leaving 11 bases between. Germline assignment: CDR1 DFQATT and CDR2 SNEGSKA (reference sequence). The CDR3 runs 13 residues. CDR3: CSARGRSDQPQHF. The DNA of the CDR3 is TGCAGTGCTAGAGGCAGAAGCGACCAGCCCCAGCATTTT.

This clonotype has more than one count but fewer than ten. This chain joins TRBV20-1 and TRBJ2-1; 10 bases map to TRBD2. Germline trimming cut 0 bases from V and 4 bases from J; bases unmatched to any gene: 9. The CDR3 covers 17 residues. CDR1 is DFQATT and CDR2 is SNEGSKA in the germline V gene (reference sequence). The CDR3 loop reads CSARDRLAGSFYNEQFF. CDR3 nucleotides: TGCAGTGCTAGAGATCGACTAGCGGGTTCCTTTTACAATGAGCAGTTCTTC.

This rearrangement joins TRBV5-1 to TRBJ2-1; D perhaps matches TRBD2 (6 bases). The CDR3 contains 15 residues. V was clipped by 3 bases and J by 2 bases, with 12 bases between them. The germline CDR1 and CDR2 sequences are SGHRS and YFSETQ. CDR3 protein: CASSSIAEPYNEQFF. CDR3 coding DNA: TGCGCCAGCAGCTCGATAGCGGAACCCTACAATGAGCAGTTCTTC.

The CDR3 sequence is CASSRETSDTQYF. CDR3 in DNA: TGTGCCAGCAGCCGAGAGACATCAGATACGCAGTATTTT. V is TRBV7-9 and J is TRBJ2-3, with D unclear. The V gene's germline CDR1 is SEHNR and CDR2 FQNEAQ (reference sequence). Trimming shortened V by 5 bases and J by 4 bases, and 10 bases separated the two germline ends. CDR3 size: 13 residues.

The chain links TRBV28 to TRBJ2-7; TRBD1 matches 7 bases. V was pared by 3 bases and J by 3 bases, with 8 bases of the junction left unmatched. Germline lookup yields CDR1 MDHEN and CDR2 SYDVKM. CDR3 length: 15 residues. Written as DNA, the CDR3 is TGTGCCAGCAGTTTCCAGGGGGATCTGATCTACGAGCAGTACTTC. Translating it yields CASSFQGDLIYEQYF.

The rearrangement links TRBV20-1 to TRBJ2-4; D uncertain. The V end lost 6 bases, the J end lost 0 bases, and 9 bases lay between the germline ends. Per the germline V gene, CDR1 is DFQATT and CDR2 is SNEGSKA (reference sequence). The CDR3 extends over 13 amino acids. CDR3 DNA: TGCAGTGCAGACCAGTTAGCCAAAAACATTCAGTACTTC. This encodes CSADQLAKNIQYF.

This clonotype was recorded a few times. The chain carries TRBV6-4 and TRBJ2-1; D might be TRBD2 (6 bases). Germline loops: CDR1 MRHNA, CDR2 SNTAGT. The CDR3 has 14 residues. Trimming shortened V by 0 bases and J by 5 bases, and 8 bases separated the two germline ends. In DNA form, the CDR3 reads TGTGCCAGCAGTGACTCTTGGGGGGACAATGAGCAGTTCTTC. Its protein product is CASSDSWGDNEQFF.

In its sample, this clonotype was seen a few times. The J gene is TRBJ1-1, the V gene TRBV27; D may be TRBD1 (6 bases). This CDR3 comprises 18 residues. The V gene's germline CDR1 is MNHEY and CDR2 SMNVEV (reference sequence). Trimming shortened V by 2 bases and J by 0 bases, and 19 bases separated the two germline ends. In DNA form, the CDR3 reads TGTGCCAGCAGTTTAAGGGGGACATCCATGGGGCTGAACACTGAAGCTTTCTTT. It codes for CASSLRGTSMGLNTEAFF.

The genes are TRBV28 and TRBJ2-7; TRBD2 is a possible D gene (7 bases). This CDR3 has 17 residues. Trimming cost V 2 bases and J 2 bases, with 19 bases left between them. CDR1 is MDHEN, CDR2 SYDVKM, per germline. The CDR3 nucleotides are TGTGCCAGCAGTTTACCGCCTCTGGGCGGGGGCACCTACGAGCAGTACTTC. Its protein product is CASSLPPLGGGTYEQYF.

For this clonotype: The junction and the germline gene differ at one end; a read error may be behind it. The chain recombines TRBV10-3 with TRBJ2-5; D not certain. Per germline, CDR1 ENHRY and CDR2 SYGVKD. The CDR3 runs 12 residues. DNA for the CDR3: TGTGTCATCAGAAGACATGGAGAGACCCAGTACTTC. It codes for CVIRRHGETQYF.

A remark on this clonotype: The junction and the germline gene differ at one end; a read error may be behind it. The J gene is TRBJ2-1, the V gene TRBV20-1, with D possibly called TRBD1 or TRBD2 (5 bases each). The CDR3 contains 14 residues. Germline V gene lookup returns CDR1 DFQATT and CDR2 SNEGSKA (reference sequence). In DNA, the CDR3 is TGCAGTGCTAGGGGGGACCACGCCTACAGTGAGCAGTTCTTC. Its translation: CSARGDHAYSEQFF.

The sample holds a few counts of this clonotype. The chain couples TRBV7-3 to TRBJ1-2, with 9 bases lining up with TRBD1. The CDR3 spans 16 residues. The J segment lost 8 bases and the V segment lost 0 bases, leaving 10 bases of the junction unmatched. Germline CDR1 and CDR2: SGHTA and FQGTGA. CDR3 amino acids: CASSLTKGQGAGGYTF. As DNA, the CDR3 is TGTGCCAGCAGCTTAACGAAGGGACAGGGCGCTGGGGGCTACACCTTC.

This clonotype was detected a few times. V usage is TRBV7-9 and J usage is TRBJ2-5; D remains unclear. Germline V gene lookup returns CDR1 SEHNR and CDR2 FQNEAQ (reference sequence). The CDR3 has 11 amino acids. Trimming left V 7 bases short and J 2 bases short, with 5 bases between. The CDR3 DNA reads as TGTGCCAGCACCTGGCAAGAGACCCAGTACTTC. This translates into CASTWQETQYF.

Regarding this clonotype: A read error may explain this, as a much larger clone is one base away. CDR3 protein: CASSVWWGGAGTQYF. The CDR3 bases are TGTGCCAGCAGCGTATGGTGGGGGGGCGCAGGTACGCAGTATTTT. The chain recombines TRBV9 with TRBJ2-3; D is perhaps TRBD2 (7 bases). The CDR3 sequence is 15 residues long. Trimming stripped 1 base from V and 8 bases from J, with 17 bases between. Germline CDR1 is SGDLS and CDR2 is YYNGEE.

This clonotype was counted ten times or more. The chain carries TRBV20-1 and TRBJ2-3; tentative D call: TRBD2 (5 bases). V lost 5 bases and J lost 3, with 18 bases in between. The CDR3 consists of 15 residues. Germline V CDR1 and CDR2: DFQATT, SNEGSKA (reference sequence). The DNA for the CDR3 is TGCAGTGCTCCTCGAGGGCCCGTTGTGACAGATACGCAGTATTTT. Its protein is CSAPRGPVVTDTQYF.

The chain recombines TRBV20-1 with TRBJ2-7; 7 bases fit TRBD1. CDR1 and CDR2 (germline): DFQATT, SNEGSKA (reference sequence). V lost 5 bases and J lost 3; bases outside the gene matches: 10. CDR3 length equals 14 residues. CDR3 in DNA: TGCAGTGCTGAAATTCGACAGGGAAGCTACGAGCAGTACTTC. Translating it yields CSAEIRQGSYEQYF.

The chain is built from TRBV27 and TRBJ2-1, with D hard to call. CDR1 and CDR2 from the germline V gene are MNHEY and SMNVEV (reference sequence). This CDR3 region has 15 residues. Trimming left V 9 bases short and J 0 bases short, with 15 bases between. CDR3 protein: CASAVLYSSYNEQFF. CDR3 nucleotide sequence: TGTGCCAGTGCAGTGCTGTATAGCTCCTACAATGAGCAGTTCTTC.

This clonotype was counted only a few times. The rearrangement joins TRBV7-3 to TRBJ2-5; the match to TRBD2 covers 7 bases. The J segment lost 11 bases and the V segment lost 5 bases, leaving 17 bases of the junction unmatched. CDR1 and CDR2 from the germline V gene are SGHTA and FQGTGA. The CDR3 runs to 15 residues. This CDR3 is CASSEIAGTAGEQYF. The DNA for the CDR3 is TGTGCCAGCAGCGAAATCGCCGGGACGGCGGGGGAGCAGTACTTC.